This TCR beta chain appears in the sequencing data of a study of shared clonotypes between healthy human individuals. The germline V gene encodes CDR1 SGDLS and CDR2 YYNGEE. This CDR3 contains 12 residues. Trimming took off 5 bases at V and 5 bases at J, with 11 bases between the two ends. CD45RO-negative cells were positively selected for CCR7, leaving out terminally differentiated effector memory CD45RA+ cells. Healthy HIV-negative adults without recent acute infections or vaccinations served as donors. Measured with immunoSEQ multiplex PCR; TCRdb has only the in-frame clones, and not every one. The sample yields roughly 2,000,000 clones, approximately 95% seen once.

The source material was naive CD8+ T cells sorted from blood. The receptor comes from a man younger than 30 in good health. The chain has TRBV9 and TRBJ2-7; possible D gene TRBD1, 5 bases. CDR3 bases: TGTGCCAGCAGTAAAACAGGCAACGAGCAGTACTTC. Its translation is CASSKTGNEQYF.